The 20 T cell receptor beta chains below all came from one sample that was sequenced in a study of tumor-infiltrating lymphocytes in primary liver carcinoma. The authors made TCR beta cDNA from roughly 480 ng total RNA with a constant-region primer. Three nested multiplex PCR rounds of slightly modified ARM-PCR generated TCR beta libraries. The first two PCR rounds, around 11 cycles each, used TRBV1-TRBV30 forward primers and a C-beta reverse primer. TCRdb redid the calling of the multiplex PCR reads with MiXCR, one entry per CDR3 protein. This table has approximately 45,000 distinct CDR3 sequences, roughly 80% appearing once. Investigators took RNA and DNA out together from 20-30 mg of unsorted bulk tissue. The sample consisted of tumor-adjacent normal liver tissue. The receptor set was obtained from a woman in her twenties or thirties with primary liver carcinoma and hepatitis B virus infection.

For this clonotype: A junction boundary mismatches the germline segment, possibly from a read error. The chain couples TRBV4-1 to TRBJ1-6; D is unclear. Germline CDR1 and CDR2: MGHRA and YSYEKL. The length of the CDR3 is 15 residues. CDR3 amino acids: CAGSSGFGRESPLPF. The CDR3 DNA sequence: TGCGCCGGCAGCTCGGGGTTTGGCAGAGAGTCACCCCTCCCCTTT.

As for this clonotype: Sequence at one end of the junction differs from germline and may be a read error. The gene calls are TRBV4-3 and TRBJ1-6, with D hard to call. The length of the CDR3 is 13 residues. The germline V gene encodes CDR1 LGHNA and CDR2 YSLEER. The CDR3 sequence is CASSHGEASPLRF. DNA of the CDR3: TGCGCCAGCAGCCATGGAGAGGCTTCACCCCTTCGCTTT.

Concerning this clonotype itself: This CDR3 is missing its conserved last phenylalanine or tryptophan, likely due to a read error. It is unclear where the CDR3 begins or ends on the DNA, so no DNA is shown, and the CDR3 is as TCRdb lists it. The chain recombines TRBV13 with TRBJ1-1; the table calls TRBD1, which could not be checked here. Germline V CDR1 and CDR2: PRHDT, FYEKMQ (reference sequence). The CDR3 region is 17 residues in length, termini included. The CDR3 is CASSLGGFGIGGTEACL.

Of note for this clonotype: Compared with germline, one end of the junction differs, possibly owing to a read error. The V gene is TRBV4-2, the J gene TRBJ2-7, with D tentatively TRBD2 (6 bases). This CDR3 has 14 amino acids. Per the germline V gene, CDR1 is LGHNA and CDR2 is YNFKEQ. The CDR3 bases are TGTGCCAGCAGCCAAGGGTACCTGGACTACGTGCAGTACTTC. Amino acid sequence: CASSQGYLDYVQYF.

The rearrangement links TRBV20-1 to TRBJ2-1; TRBD2 agrees at 14 bases. There are 17 residues in the CDR3. Germline trimming cut 7 bases from V and 1 base from J; bases unmatched to any gene: 9. CDR1 and CDR2 (germline): DFQATT, SNEGSKA (reference sequence). The CDR3, as DNA: TGCAGTGGGATGGGACTAGCGGGAGCGATTTCCTACAATGAGCAGTTCTTC. Amino acids: CSGMGLAGAISYNEQFF.

There are many counts of this clonotype. CDR3 loop: CASSLAAHTVSYNEQFF. In nucleotides, the CDR3 is TGTGCCAGCAGCTTAGCGGCTCACACCGTCTCCTACAATGAGCAGTTCTTC. The gene calls are TRBV7-9 and TRBJ2-1; no reliable D call. The length of the CDR3 is 17 residues. Trimming took off 0 bases at V and 0 bases at J, with 12 bases between the two ends. Germline CDR1 reads SEHNR; CDR2 reads FQNEAQ (reference sequence). Together with reference TRBV7-9 and TRBJ2-1, the CDR3 gives the full variable domain: DTGVSQNPRHKITKRGQNVTFRCDPISEHNRLYWYRQTLGQGPEFLTYFQNEAQLEKSRLLSDRFSAERPKGSFSTLEIQRTEQGDSAMYLCASSLAAHTVSYNEQFFGPGTRLTVL.

A remark on this clonotype: Germline is not matched at one junction end, which may reflect a read error. CDR3 sequence: CTVEDQRQGAGGANVLTF. As DNA, the CDR3 is TGCACCGTTGAAGATCAACGTCAGGGGGCAGGCGGGGCCAACGTCCTGACTTTC. The chain employs TRBV29-1 and TRBJ2-6; 8 nucleotides agree with TRBD1. The CDR3 has 18 amino acids. CDR1 SQVTM and CDR2 ANQGSEA come from the germline V gene. The complete variable domain, with remaining parts taken from reference TRBV29-1 and TRBJ2-6, reads SAVISQKPSRDICQRGTSLTIQCQVDSQVTMMFWYRQQPGQSLTLIATANQGSEATYESGFVIDKFPISRPNLTFSTLTVSNMSPEDSSIYLCTVEDQRQGAGGANVLTFGAGSRLTVL.

This chain joins TRBV4-1 and TRBJ1-6, with D hard to call. V was cut by 1 base and J by 0 bases, with 19 bases left in between. The CDR3 has 20 amino acids. CDR1 is MGHRA, CDR2 YSYEKL, per germline. DNA of the CDR3: TGCGCCAGCAGCCAAGGATCGGGCGTTTACTTCTCCTCCTATAATTCACCCCTCCACTTT. The encoded protein is CASSQGSGVYFSSYNSPLHF.

This clonotype was detected many times. The chain combines TRBV28 with TRBJ2-5; TRBD1 is a possible D gene (5 bases). The CDR3 loop spans 13 amino acids. V lost 5 bases and J lost 3, with 10 bases in between. CDR1 and CDR2 from the germline V gene are MDHEN and SYDVKM. The CDR3 region is CASSPLQEETQYF. CDR3 in DNA: TGTGCCAGCAGTCCCCTACAGGAAGAGACCCAGTACTTC.

A note on this clonotype: The CDR3 end shows no conserved phenylalanine or tryptophan, and so a read error is likely. CDR3 DNA: TGCAGCGTTGCGTTAGGAGGTCTAGCGGGAGGAGCAGATATGCAGTATTAT. Amino acid sequence: CSVALGGLAGGADMQYY. The chain carries TRBV29-1 and TRBJ2-3; the match to TRBD2 covers 11 bases. The CDR3 is 17 amino acids. Germline lookup yields CDR1 SQVTM and CDR2 ANQGSEA.

This chain uses TRBV29-1 with TRBJ1-2, with 10 bases aligning to TRBD1. Germline CDR1 SQVTM, CDR2 ANQGSEA. This CDR3 has 13 amino acids. V gave up 7 bases and J gave up 12 bases; unmatched junction bases: 14. The CDR3: CSGGQGGNYGHTF. CDR3 coding DNA: TGCAGCGGAGGACAGGGGGGGAACTATGGTCACACCTTC.

In this sample, this clonotype turned up many times. The chain couples TRBV13 to TRBJ1-2; 8 positions match TRBD1. There are 16 residues in the CDR3. CDR1 and CDR2 (germline): PRHDT, FYEKMQ (reference sequence). The V and J ends lost 3 bases and 4 bases, in that order; junction bases with no gene match: 10. The CDR3 reads CASSLKGTGTGYGYTF. The DNA for the CDR3 is TGTGCCAGCAGCTTGAAGGGGACCGGGACAGGCTATGGCTACACCTTC.

This chain connects TRBV6-2 or TRBV6-3 to TRBJ2-3, with D maybe TRBD2 (5 bases). Germline V lookup: CDR1 MNHEY, CDR2 SVGEGT. The V and J ends lost 2 bases and 5 bases respectively, with 17 bases between them. CDR3 length: 16 amino acids. CDR3 sequence: CASSYLYSVSIDTQYF. CDR3 nucleotide sequence: TGTGCCAGCAGTTACCTCTATAGCGTCTCCATAGATACGCAGTATTTT.

Remarks on this clonotype: An end of the junction does not agree with germline; a read error may underlie this. The V and J genes are TRBV12-3 or TRBV12-4 and TRBJ2-7; unclear D gene. CDR3 length equals 13 residues. CDR3 coding DNA: TGTGCCAGTAGTTTAGATGGGCGCTACGAGCAGTACTTC. Its protein is CASSLDGRYEQYF.

The J gene is TRBJ2-2, the V gene TRBV11-1; tentatively, D is TRBD1 or TRBD2 (5 bases each). Trimming stripped 11 bases from V and 6 bases from J, with 25 bases between. The CDR3 is made up of 16 amino acids. The germline gives CDR1 SGHAT, CDR2 FQDESV (reference sequence). In DNA, the CDR3 is TGTGCCTGCTGCAGGGTTATGGCGGGTGTGTCCGGGGAGCTGTTTTTT. The encoded protein is CACCRVMAGVSGELFF.

The gene calls are TRBV20-1 and TRBJ1-2; D is ambiguous. CDR3 size: 12 residues. The ends were cut back, 3 bases at V and 7 bases at J, with 12 bases in the middle. Germline V gene sequence: CDR1 DFQATT, CDR2 SNEGSKA (reference sequence). CDR3 sequence reads: CSARTRVVGYTF. The CDR3 nucleotides are TGCAGTGCTAGGACTCGGGTCGTTGGCTACACCTTC.

This clonotype was recorded only once. This chain connects TRBV7-9 to TRBJ2-7; a weak D match, TRBD1 (7 bases). Trimming took off 5 bases at V and 10 bases at J, with 18 bases between the two ends. The CDR3 has 13 residues. CDR1 and CDR2 from the germline V gene are SEHNR and FQNEAQ (reference sequence). CDR3 in amino acids: CASSLGGGGDQYF. The CDR3 bases are TGTGCCAGCAGCCTAGGAGGGGGCGGCGATCAGTACTTC.

About this clonotype itself: One end of the junction varies from germline; a read error may be responsible. This chain links TRBV6-2 or TRBV6-3 with TRBJ2-1, with a tentative D call TRBD1 (7 bases). CDR3 length: 15 amino acids. The germline CDR1 and CDR2 sequences are MNHEY and SVGEGT. CDR3 residues: CASSCSQGGYNKQFF. CDR3 DNA: TGTGCCAGCAGTTGCTCGCAGGGGGGCTACAATAAGCAGTTCTTC.

In the case of this clonotype: One end of the junction does not line up with germline, which may come from a read error. V and J are TRBV14 and TRBJ2-7; no clear D. The CDR3 is made up of 16 amino acids. The germline V gene has CDR1 SGHDN and CDR2 FVKESK. The CDR3 region is CARSPRMGWGTYEQYF. The DNA for the CDR3 is TGTGCCAGAAGCCCGCGCATGGGTTGGGGAACCTACGAGCAGTACTTC.

As for this clonotype: The conserved closing phenylalanine or tryptophan is absent in this CDR3, likely reflecting a read error. CDR3 region: CSALVQQETQYL. The CDR3 nucleotides read TGCAGCGCCCTGGTCCAACAAGAGACCCAGTACCTC. The V and J genes are TRBV29-1 and TRBJ2-5; D unresolved. V gave up 7 bases and J gave up 2 bases, with 11 bases separating them. The CDR3 length is 12 residues. Germline V CDR1 and CDR2: SQVTM, ANQGSEA.